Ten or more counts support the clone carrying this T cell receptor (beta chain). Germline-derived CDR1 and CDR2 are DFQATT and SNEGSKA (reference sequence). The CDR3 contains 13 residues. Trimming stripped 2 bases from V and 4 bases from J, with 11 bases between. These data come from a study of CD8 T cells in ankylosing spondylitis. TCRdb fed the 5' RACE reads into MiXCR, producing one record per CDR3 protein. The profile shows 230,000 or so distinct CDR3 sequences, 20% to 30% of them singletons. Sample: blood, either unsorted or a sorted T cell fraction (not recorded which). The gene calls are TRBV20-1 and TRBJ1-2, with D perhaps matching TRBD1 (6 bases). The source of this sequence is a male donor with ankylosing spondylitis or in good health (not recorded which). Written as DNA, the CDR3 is TGCAGTGCTAGACGAGGACAGCGCTATGGCTACACCTTC. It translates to CSARRGQRYGYTF.